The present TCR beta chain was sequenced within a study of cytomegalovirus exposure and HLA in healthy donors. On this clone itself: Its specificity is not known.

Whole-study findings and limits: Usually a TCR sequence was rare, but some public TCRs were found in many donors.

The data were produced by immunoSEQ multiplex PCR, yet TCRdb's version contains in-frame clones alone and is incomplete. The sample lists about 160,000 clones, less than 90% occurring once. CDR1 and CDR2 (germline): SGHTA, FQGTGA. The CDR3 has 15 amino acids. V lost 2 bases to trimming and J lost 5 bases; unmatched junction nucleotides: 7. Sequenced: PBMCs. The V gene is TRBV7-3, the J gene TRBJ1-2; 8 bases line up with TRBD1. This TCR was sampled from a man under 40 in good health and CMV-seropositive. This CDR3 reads CASSLESGTGYGYTF. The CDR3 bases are TGTGCCAGCAGCTTAGAGTCCGGGACAGGTTATGGCTACACCTTC.